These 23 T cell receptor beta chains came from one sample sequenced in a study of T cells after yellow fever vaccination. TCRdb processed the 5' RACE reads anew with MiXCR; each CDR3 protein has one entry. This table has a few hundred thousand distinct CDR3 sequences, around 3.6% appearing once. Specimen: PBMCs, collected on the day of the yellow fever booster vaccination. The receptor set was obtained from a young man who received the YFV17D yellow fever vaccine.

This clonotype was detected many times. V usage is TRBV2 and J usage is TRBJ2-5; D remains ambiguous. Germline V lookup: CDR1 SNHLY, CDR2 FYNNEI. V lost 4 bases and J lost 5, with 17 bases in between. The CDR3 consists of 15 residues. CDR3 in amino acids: CASSGWAADGETQYF. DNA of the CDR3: TGTGCCAGCAGTGGATGGGCGGCGGATGGGGAGACCCAGTACTTC.

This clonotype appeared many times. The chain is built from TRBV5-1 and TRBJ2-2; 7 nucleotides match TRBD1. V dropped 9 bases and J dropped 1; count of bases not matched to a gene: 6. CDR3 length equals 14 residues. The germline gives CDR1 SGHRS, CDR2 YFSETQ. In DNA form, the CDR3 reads TGCGCCACCGAGACAGGGATGAACACCGGGGAGCTGTTTTTT. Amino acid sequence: CATETGMNTGELFF. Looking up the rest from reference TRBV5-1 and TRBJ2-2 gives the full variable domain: KAGVTQTPRYLIKTRGQQVTLSCSPISGHRSVSWYQQTPGQGLQFLFEYFSETQRNKGNFPGRFSGRQFSNSRSEMNVSTLELGDSALYLCATETGMNTGELFFGEGSRLTVL.

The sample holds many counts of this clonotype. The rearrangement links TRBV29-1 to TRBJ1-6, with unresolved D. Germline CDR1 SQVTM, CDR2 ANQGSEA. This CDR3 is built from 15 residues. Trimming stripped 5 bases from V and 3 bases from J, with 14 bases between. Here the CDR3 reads CSVLLGQVYNSPLHF. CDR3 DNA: TGCAGCGTTCTTCTTGGCCAGGTCTATAATTCACCCCTCCACTTT.

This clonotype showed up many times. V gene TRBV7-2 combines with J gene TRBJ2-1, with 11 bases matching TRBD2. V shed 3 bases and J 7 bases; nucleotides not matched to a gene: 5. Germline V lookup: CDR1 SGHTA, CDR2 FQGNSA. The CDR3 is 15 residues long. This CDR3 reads CASSFLAGGLNEQFF. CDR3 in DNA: TGTGCCAGCAGCTTTCTAGCGGGGGGCCTAAATGAGCAGTTCTTC.

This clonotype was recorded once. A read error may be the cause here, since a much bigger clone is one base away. The CDR3 bases are TGTGCCAGCAGCTCCCCGGGACACGTCGTCAATGAGCAGTTCTTC. Its translation is CASSSPGHVVNEQFF. The V call is TRBV7-6, the J call TRBJ2-1, with D maybe TRBD1 (6 bases). Deletions cut 4 bases from V and 6 bases from J, with 16 bases between. The CDR3 sequence is 15 residues long. Germline V lookup: CDR1 SGHVS, CDR2 FNYEAQ.

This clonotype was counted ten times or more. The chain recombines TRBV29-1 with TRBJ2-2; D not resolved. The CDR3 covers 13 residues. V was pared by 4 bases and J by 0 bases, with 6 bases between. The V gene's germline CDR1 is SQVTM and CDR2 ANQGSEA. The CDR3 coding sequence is TGCAGCGTTGTCGGTTCGAACACCGGGGAGCTGTTTTTT. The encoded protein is CSVVGSNTGELFF.

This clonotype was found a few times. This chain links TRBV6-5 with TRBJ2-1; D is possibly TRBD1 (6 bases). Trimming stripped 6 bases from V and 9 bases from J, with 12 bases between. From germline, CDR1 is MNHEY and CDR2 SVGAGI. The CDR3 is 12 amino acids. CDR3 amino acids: CASSPSGAEQFF. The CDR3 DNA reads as TGTGCCAGCAGCCCCTCAGGGGCTGAGCAGTTCTTC.

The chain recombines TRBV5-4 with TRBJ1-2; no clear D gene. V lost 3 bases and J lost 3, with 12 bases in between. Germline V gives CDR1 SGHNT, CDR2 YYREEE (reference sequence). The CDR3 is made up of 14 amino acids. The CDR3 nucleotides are TGTGCCAGCAGCTCGGAGGGAATATACTATGGCTACACCTTC. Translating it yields CASSSEGIYYGYTF.

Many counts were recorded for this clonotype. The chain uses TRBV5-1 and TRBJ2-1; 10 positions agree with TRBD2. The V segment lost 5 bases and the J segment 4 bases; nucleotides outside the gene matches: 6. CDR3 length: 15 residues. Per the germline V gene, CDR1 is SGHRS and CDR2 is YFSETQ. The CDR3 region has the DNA TGCGCCAGCAGGAGTACTAGCGGGGTTTACAATGAGCAGTTCTTC. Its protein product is CASRSTSGVYNEQFF.

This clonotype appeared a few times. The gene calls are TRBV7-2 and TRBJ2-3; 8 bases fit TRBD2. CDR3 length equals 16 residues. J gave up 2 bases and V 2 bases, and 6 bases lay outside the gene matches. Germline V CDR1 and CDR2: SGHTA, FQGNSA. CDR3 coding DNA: TGTGCCAGCAGCTTACGTCGCGGGGGGTTCACAGATACGCAGTATTTT. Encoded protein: CASSLRRGGFTDTQYF. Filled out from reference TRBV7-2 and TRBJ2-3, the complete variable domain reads GAGVSQSPSNKVTEKGKDVELRCDPISGHTALYWYRQSLGQGLEFLIYFQGNSAPDKSGLPSDRFSAERTGGSVSTLTIQRTQQEDSAVYLCASSLRRGGFTDTQYFGPGTRLTVL.

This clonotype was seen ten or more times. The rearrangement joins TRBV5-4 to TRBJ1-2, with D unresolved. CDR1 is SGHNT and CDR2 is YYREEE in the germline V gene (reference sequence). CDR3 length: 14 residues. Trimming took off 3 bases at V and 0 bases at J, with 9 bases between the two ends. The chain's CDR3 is CASSSRTPNYGYTF. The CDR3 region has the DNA TGTGCCAGCAGCTCTCGTACCCCTAACTATGGCTACACCTTC.

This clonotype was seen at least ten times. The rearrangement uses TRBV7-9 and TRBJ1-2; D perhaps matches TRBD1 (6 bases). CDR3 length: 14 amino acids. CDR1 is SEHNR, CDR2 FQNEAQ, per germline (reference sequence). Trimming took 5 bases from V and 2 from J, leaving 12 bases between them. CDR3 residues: CASSLNGQNYGYTF. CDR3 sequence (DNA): TGTGCCAGCAGCCTAAACGGACAGAACTATGGCTACACCTTC.

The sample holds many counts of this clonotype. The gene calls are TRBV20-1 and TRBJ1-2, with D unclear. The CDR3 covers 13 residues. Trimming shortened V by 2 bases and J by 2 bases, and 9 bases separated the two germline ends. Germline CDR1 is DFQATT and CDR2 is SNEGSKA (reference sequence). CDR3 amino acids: CSARMGENYGYTF. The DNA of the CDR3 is TGCAGTGCTAGAATGGGTGAGAACTATGGCTACACCTTC.

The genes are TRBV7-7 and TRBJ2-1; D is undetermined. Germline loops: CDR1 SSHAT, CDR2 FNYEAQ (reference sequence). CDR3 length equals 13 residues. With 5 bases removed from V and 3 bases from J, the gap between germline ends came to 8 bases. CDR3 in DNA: TGTGCCAGCAGCCCGGACGGCTACAATGAGCAGTTCTTC. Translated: CASSPDGYNEQFF.

CDR3 coding DNA: TGTGCCAGCTCACCACCTAGCGGGGGGCTTTCCTACAATGAGCAGTTCTTC. This gives the protein CASSPPSGGLSYNEQFF. The J gene is TRBJ2-1, the V gene TRBV18; 10 nucleotides align to TRBD2. V lost 0 bases, J lost 1 base, and 3 bases stayed unmatched. Germline CDR1 and CDR2: KGHSH and LQKENI. The CDR3 covers 17 residues.

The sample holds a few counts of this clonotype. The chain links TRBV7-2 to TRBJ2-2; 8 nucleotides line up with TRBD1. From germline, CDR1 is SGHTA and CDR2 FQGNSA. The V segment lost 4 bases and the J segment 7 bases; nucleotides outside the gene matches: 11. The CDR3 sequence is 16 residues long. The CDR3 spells CASSSWTGINGGELFF. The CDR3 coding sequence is TGTGCCAGCAGCTCCTGGACAGGGATTAATGGCGGGGAGCTGTTTTTT.

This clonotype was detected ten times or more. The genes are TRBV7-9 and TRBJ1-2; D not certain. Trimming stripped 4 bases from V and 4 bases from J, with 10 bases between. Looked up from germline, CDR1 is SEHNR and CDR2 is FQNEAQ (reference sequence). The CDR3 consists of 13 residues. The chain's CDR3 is CASSWEQTYGYTF. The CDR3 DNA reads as TGTGCCAGCAGCTGGGAACAGACCTATGGCTACACCTTC.

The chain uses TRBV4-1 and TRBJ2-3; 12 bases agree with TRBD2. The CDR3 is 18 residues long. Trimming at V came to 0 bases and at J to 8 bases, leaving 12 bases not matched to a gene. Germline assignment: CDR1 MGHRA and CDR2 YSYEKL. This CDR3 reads CASSQDPLLAGGQGTQYF. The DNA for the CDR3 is TGCGCCAGCAGCCAAGATCCCCTCCTAGCGGGGGGGCAGGGTACGCAGTATTTT.

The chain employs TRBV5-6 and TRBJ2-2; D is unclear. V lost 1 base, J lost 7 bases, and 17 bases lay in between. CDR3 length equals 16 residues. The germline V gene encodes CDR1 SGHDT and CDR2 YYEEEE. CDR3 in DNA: TGTGCCAGCAGCTTGTATAGGGATGCTATTCGCGGGGAGCTGTTTTTT. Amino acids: CASSLYRDAIRGELFF. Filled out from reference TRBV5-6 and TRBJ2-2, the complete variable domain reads DAGVTQSPTHLIKTRGQQVTLRCSPKSGHDTVSWYQQALGQGPQFIFQYYEEEERQRGNFPDRFSGHQFPNYSSELNVNALLLGDSALYLCASSLYRDAIRGELFFGEGSRLTVL.

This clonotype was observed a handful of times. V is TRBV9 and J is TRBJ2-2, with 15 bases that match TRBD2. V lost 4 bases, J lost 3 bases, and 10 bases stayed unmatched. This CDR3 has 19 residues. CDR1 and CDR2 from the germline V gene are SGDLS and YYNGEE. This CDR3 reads CASSPRTSGGVDYTGELFF. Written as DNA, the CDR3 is TGTGCCAGCAGCCCCCGGACTAGCGGGGGGGTAGACTACACCGGGGAGCTGTTTTTT. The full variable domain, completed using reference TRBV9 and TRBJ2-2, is DSGVTQTPKHLITATGQRVTLRCSPRSGDLSVYWYQQSLDQGLQFLIQYYNGEERAKGNILERFSAQQFPDLHSELNLSSLELGDSALYFCASSPRTSGGVDYTGELFFGEGSRLTVL.

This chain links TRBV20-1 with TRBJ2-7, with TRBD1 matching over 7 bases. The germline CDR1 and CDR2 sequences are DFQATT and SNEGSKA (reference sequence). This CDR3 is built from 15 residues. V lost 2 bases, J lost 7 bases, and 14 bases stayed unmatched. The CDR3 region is CSARIRDSATREQYF. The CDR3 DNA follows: TGCAGTGCTAGAATCCGGGACAGCGCGACGCGAGAGCAGTACTTC.

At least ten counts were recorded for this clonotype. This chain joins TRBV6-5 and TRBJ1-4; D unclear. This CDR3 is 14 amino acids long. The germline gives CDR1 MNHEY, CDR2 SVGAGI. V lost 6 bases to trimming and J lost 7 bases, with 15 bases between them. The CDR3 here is CASSRGSPGEKLFF. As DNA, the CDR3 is TGTGCCAGCAGCCGAGGGTCCCCTGGTGAAAAACTGTTTTTT.

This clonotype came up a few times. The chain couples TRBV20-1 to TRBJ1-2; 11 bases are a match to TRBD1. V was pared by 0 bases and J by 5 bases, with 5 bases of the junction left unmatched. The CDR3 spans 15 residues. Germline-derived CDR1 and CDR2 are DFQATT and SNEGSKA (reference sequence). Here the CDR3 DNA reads TGCAGTGCTAGAGATCGGACAGGGGGCGCATATGGCTACACCTTC. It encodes CSARDRTGGAYGYTF.